The clone carrying this T cell receptor (beta chain) has more than one count but fewer than ten. No antigen is known for it. This entry belongs to a study of identical twins. Whole-study findings and limits: A lower insertion count was a feature of abundant cord blood beta clonotypes, with no such feature in memory repertoires.

TCRdb reprocessed the 5' RACE reads via MiXCR and lists one record per CDR3 protein. This repertoire shows over 250,000 distinct CDR3 sequences, roughly 9.7% found once; its top ten account for 6% to 8.5%. The sample also formed part of further work on yellow fever vaccine responses in identical twins. According to that study: Twins reportedly had a vaccine T cell response that seemed partly convergent, partly personalized.

Sequenced material: CD8+ T cells sorted from blood. This sequence originates from a woman aged 18 to 35 in good health.

CDR3 sequence: CASSHGEKNYNEQFF. In DNA, the CDR3 is TGCGCCAGCAGCCACGGGGAAAAGAACTACAATGAGCAGTTCTTC. The chain recombines TRBV4-1 with TRBJ2-1; TRBD2 might be the D (5 bases). Trimming left V 3 bases short and J 3 bases short, with 12 bases between. The CDR3 sequence is 15 residues long. The germline gives CDR1 MGHRA, CDR2 YSYEKL.